What follows describes a single T cell receptor beta chain. The record originates from a study of shared clonotypes between healthy human individuals. For the study at large: CD8 memory received one plate per donor, CD8 naive two, CD4 memory three and CD4 naive three.

Sequenced by immunoSEQ multiplex PCR; TCRdb stores in-frame clones only, minus some. The sample lists millions of clones; approximately 95% were seen once. The germline V gene encodes CDR1 SGHRS and CDR2 YFSETQ. Trimming took off 0 bases at V and 5 bases at J, with 18 bases between the two ends. This CDR3 has 16 residues. The clonotype was recovered from a man aged 18-30 years in good health. Some clones in this sample may be carry-over from other donors' samples. The sequenced sample was naive CD4+ T cells from PBMCs. Subset denoted: CD45RA+ positively selected. The rearrangement joins TRBV5-1 to TRBJ2-7, with D possibly TRBD1 on 5 matching bases. The CDR3 bases are TGCGCCAGCAGCTTGGAGAGAGGCAGGGTGGGCGACGAGCAGTACTTC. Translated: CASSLERGRVGDEQYF.